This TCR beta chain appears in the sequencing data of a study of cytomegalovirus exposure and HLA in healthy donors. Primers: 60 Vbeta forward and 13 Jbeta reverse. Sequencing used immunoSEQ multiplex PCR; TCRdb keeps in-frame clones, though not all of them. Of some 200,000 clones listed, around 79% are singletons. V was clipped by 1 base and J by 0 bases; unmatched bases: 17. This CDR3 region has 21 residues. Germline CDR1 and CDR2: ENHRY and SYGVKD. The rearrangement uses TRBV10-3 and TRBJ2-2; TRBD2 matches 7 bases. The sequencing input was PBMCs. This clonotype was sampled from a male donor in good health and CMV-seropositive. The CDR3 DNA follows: TGTGCCATCAGTGAGTGGGTAGACCGGACTAGACGGGGAGCGAACACCGGGGAGCTGTTTTTT. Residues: CAISEWVDRTRRGANTGELFF.